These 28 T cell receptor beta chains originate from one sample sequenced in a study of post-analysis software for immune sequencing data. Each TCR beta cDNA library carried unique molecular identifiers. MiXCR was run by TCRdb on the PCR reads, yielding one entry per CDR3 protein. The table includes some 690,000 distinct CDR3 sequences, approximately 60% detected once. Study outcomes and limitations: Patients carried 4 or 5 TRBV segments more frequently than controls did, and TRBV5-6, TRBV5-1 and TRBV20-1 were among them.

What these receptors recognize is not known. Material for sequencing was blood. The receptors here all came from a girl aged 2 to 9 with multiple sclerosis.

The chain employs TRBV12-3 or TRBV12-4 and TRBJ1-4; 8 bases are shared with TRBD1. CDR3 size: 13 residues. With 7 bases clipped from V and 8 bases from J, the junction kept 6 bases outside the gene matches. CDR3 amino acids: CASNPGGGEKLFF. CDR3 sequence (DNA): TGTGCCAGCAACCCAGGGGGCGGCGAAAAACTGTTTTTT.

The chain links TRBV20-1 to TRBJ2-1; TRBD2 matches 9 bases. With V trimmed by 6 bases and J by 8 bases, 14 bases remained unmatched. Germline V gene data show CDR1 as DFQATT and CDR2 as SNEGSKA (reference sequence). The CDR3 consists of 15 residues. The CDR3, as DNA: TGCAGTGCGGTAAAAACTGCTAGCGGGGTAGATGAGCAGTTCTTC. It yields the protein CSAVKTASGVDEQFF.

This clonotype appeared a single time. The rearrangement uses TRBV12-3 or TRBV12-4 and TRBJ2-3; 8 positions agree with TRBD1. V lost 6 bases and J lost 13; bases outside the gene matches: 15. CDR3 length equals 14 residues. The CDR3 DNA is TGTGCCAGCAGCCGGACAGGGACCCCAGATGCGGAGTATTTT. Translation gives CASSRTGTPDAEYF.

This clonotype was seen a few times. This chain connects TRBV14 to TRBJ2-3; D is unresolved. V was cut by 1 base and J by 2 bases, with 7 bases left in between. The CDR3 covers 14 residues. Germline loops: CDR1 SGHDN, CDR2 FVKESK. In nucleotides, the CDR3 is TGTGCCAGCAGCCAAGTTTTCACCACAGATACGCAGTATTTT. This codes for CASSQVFTTDTQYF.

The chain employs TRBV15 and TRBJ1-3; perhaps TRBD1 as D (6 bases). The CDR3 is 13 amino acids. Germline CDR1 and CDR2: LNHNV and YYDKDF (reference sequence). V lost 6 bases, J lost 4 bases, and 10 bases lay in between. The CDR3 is CATSQGPGNTIYF. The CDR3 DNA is TGTGCCACCAGTCAGGGGCCCGGAAACACCATATATTTT.

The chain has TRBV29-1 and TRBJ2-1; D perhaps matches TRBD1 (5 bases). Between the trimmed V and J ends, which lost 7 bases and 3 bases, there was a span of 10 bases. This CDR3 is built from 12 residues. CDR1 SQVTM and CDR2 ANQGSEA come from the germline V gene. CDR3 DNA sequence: TGCAGCGCCGATGACAGCTACAATGAGCAGTTCTTC. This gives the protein CSADDSYNEQFF.

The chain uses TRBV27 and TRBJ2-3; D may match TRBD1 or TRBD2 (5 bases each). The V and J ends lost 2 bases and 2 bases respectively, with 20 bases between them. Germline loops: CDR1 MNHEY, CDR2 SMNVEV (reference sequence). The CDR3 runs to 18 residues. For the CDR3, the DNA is TGTGCCAGCAGTTTAAGATTTCCCTTACCGGGGCACACAGATACGCAGTATTTT. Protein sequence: CASSLRFPLPGHTDTQYF.

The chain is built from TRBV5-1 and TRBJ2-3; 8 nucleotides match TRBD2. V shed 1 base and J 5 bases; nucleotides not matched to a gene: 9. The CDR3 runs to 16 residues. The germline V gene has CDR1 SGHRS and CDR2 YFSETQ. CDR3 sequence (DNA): TGCGCCAGCAGCTTGCCCGCGTTAGCGGGAATAGATACGCAGTATTTT. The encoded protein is CASSLPALAGIDTQYF.

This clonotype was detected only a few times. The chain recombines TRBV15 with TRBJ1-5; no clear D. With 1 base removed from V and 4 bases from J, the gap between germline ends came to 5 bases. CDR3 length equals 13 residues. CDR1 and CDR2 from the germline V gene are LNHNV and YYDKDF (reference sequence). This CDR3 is CATSRASNQPQHF. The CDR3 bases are TGTGCCACCAGCAGAGCTAGTAATCAGCCCCAGCATTTT.

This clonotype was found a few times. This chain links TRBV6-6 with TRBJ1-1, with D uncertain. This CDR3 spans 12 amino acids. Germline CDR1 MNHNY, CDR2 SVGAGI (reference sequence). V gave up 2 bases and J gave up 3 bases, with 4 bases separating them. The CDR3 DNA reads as TGTGCCAGCAGTTACGAGGACACTGAAGCTTTCTTT. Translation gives CASSYEDTEAFF.

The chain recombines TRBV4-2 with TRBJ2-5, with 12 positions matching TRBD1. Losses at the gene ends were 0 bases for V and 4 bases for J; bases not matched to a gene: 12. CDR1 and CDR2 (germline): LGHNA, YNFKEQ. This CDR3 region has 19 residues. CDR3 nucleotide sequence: TGTGCCAGCAGCCAAGATCCGATTCCGGGACAGGGGGCCGCAGAGACCCAGTACTTC. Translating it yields CASSQDPIPGQGAAETQYF.

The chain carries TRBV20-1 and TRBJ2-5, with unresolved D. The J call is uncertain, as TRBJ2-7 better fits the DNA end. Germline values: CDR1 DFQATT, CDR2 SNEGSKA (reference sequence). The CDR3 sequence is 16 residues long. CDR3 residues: CSARDHVGGTTPEQYF. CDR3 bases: TGCAGTGCTAGAGATCACGTCGGCGGAACCACACCCGAGCAGTACTTC.

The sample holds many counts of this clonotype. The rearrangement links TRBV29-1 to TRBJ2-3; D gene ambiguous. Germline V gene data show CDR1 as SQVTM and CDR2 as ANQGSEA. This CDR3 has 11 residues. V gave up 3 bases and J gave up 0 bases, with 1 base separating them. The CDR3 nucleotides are TGCAGCGTTGATAGCACAGATACGCAGTATTTT. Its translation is CSVDSTDTQYF.

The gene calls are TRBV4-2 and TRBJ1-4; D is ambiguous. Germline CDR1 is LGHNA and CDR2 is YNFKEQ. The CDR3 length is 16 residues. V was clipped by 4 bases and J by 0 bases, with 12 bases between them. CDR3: CASSPALGPTNEKLFF. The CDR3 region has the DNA TGTGCCAGCAGCCCTGCCTTAGGGCCAACTAATGAAAAACTGTTTTTT.

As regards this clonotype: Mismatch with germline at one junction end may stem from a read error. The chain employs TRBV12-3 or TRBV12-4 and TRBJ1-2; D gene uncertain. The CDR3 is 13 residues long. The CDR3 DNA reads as TGTGCCTGCAGTTTAGTTCCCTCGCAGGGCTACACCTTC. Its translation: CACSLVPSQGYTF.

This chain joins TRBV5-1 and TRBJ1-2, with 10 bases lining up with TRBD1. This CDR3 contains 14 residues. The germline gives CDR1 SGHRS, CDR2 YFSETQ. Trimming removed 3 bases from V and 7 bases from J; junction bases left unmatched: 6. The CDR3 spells CASSWDRGSSGYTF. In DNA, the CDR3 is TGCGCCAGCAGCTGGGACAGGGGATCGTCTGGCTACACCTTC.

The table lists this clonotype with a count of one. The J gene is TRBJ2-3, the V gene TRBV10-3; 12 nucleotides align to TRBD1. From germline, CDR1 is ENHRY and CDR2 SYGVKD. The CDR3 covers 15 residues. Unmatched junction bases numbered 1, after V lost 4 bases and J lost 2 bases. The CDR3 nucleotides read TGTGCCATCAGTGGGGACAGGGGGCCCACAGATACGCAGTATTTT. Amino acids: CAISGDRGPTDTQYF.

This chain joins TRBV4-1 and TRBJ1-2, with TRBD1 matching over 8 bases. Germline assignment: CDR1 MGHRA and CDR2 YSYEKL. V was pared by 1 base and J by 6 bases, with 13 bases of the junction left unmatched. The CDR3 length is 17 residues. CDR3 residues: CASSQVPIRGRGHGYTF. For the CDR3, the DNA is TGCGCCAGCAGCCAAGTGCCAATCAGGGGGCGCGGTCATGGCTACACCTTC.

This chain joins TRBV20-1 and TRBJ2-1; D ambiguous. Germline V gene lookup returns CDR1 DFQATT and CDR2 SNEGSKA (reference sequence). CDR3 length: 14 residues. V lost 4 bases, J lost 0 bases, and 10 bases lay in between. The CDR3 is CSAKKAASYNEQFF. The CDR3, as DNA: TGCAGTGCTAAGAAGGCGGCCTCCTACAATGAGCAGTTCTTC.

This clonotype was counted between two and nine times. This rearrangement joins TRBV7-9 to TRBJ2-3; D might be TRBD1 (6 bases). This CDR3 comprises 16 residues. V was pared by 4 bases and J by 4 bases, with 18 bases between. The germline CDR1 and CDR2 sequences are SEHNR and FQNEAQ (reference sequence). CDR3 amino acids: CASSSPPGHPPDTQYF. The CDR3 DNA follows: TGTGCCAGCAGCTCCCCTCCGGGACACCCCCCAGATACGCAGTATTTT.

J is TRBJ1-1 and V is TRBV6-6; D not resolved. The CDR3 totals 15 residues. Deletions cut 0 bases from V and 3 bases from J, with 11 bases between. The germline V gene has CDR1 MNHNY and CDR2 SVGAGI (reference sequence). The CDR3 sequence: CASSYSLRRHTEAFF. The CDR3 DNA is TGTGCCAGCAGTTACTCACTTAGGAGGCACACTGAAGCTTTCTTT.

CDR3 in amino acids: CASSPQGAATNEKLFF. In nucleotides, the CDR3 is TGTGCCAGCTCCCCTCAGGGCGCAGCAACTAATGAAAAACTGTTTTTT. The rearrangement uses TRBV18 and TRBJ1-4; a possible D gene is TRBD1 (5 bases). Deletions cut 6 bases from V and 0 bases from J, with 14 bases between. This CDR3 has 16 residues. Germline CDR1 reads KGHSH; CDR2 reads LQKENI.

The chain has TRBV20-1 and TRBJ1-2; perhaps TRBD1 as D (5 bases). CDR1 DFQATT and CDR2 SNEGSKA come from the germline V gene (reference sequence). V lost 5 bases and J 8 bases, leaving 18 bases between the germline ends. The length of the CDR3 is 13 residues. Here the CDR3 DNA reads TGCAGTGCTCGATCTCCGGGGACGAAGGGCTACACCTTC. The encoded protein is CSARSPGTKGYTF.

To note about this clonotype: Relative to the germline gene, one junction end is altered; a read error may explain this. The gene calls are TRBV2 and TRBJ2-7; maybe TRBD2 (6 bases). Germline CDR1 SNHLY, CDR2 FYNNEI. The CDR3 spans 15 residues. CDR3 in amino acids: CASREEGYSSYGQYF. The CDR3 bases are TGTGCCAGCAGGGAGGAGGGATATTCTTCCTACGGGCAGTACTTC. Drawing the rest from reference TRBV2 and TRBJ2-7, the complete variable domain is EPEVTQTPSHQVTQMGQEVILRCVPISNHLYFYWYRQILGQKVEFLVSFYNNEISEKSEIFDDQFSVERPDGSNFTLKIRSTKLEDSAMYFCASREEGYSSYGQYFGPGTRLTVT.

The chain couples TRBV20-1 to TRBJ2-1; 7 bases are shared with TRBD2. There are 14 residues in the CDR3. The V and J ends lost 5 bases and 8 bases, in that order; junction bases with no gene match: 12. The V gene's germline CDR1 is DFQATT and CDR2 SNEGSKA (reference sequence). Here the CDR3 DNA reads TGCAGTGCTTCACCGACTAGCCTAGGGGATGAGCAGTTCTTC. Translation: CSASPTSLGDEQFF.

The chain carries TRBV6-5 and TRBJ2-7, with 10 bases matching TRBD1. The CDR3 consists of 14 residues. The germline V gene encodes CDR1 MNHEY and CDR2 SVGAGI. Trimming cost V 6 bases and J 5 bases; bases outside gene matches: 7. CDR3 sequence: CASSRRQGADEQYF. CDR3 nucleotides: TGTGCCAGCAGCAGACGACAGGGGGCCGACGAGCAGTACTTC.

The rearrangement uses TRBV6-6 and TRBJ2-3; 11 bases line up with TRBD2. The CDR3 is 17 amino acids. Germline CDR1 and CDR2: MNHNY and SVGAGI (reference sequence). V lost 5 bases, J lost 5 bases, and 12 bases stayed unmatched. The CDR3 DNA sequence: TGTGCCAGCAGTCGCCTGACTAGCGGGACCGGGGTAGATACGCAGTATTTT. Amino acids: CASSRLTSGTGVDTQYF.

CDR3 DNA: TGTGCCAGCAGCTTGCTTTTATCATCCTACGAGCAGTACTTC. Translating gives CASSLLLSSYEQYF. The rearrangement uses TRBV5-5 and TRBJ2-7; D gene unclear. The CDR3 runs to 14 residues. Germline values: CDR1 SGHKS, CDR2 YYEKEE (reference sequence). V dropped 1 base and J dropped 1 base, with 9 bases sitting between them.